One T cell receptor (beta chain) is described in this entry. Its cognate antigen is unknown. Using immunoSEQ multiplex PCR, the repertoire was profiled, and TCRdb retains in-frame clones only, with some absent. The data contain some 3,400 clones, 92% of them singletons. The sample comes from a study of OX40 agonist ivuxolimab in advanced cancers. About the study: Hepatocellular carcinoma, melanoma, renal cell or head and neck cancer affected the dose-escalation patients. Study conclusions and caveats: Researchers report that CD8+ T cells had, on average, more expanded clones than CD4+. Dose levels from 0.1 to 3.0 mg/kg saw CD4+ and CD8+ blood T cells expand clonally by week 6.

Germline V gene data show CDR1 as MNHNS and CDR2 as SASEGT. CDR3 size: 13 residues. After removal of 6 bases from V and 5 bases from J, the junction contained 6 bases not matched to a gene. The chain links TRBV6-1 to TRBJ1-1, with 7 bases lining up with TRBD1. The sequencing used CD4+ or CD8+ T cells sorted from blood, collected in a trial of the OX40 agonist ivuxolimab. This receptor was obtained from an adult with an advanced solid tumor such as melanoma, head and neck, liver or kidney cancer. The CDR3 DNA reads TGTGCCAGCAGCCCAACAGGGGATACTGAAGCTTTCTTT. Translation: CASSPTGDTEAFF.